This T cell receptor (beta chain) was sequenced during a study of control samples from healthy donors and cancer patients. Assay used: immunoSEQ multiplex PCR; TCRdb lists only in-frame clones, some missing. Among 250,000 to 300,000 clones, approximately 80% were seen once, and the ten largest hold approximately 12%. J lost 13 bases, V lost 4 bases, and 5 bases had no gene match. This CDR3 is 14 amino acids long. The V gene's germline CDR1 is SGHRS and CDR2 YFSETQ. In its sample, this clone was seen once. The genes are TRBV5-1 and TRBJ2-4; 16 bases line up with TRBD2. Sequencing was carried out using PBMCs. This clonotype originated in a woman aged 55-69 years with lung cancer. DNA for the CDR3: TGCGCCAGCAGCGTAGCGGGACTAGCGGGAGGGCAGTACTTC. As protein: CASSVAGLAGGQYF. Supplemented by reference TRBV5-1 and TRBJ2-4, the full variable domain reads KAGVTQTPRYLIKTRGQQVTLSCSPISGHRSVSWYQQTPGQGLQFLFEYFSETQRNKGNFPGRFSGRQFSNSRSEMNVSTLELGDSALYLCASSVAGLAGGQYFGAGTRLSVL.